The 4 T cell receptor beta chains below come from one sample, sequenced in a study of T cell responses to AZD1222 COVID-19 vaccine. Only in-frame clones appear in the TCRdb table, and some are missing; sequencing was by immunoSEQ multiplex PCR. The sample lists fewer than 130,000 clones; roughly 87% were seen once. The sample was peripheral blood, taken 28 days after the second AZD1222 dose. The receptors were sampled from an adult who received the AZD1222 COVID-19 vaccine.

This chain joins TRBV28 and TRBJ1-2; 10 bases align to TRBD1. This CDR3 spans 14 amino acids. After removal of 6 bases from V and 3 bases from J, the junction contained 4 bases not matched to a gene. Germline V lookup: CDR1 MDHEN, CDR2 SYDVKM. CDR3 loop: CASRRTGGYYGYTF. The CDR3 DNA follows: TGTGCCAGCAGAAGGACAGGGGGTTACTATGGCTACACCTTC.

The V and J genes are TRBV27 and TRBJ2-5; no clear D gene. Germline V gene data show CDR1 as MNHEY and CDR2 as SMNVEV (reference sequence). Trimming stripped 6 bases from V and 1 base from J, with 9 bases between. CDR3 size: 13 residues. CDR3 bases: TGTGCCAGCAGACAGACCTTCCAAGAGACCCAGTACTTC. It is translated as CASRQTFQETQYF.

The chain recombines TRBV19 with TRBJ2-1; 10 positions agree with TRBD2. The CDR3 is made up of 14 amino acids. The V segment lost 7 bases and the J segment 7 bases; nucleotides outside the gene matches: 7. Germline V gene lookup returns CDR1 LNHDA and CDR2 SQIVND (reference sequence). CDR3 coding DNA: TGTGCCAGTATGAAGAGCGGGAGGGCTAATGAGCAGTTCTTC. As protein: CASMKSGRANEQFF. Looking up the rest from reference TRBV19 and TRBJ2-1 gives the full variable domain: DGGITQSPKYLFRKEGQNVTLSCEQNLNHDAMYWYRQDPGQGLRLIYYSQIVNDFQKGDIAEGYSVSREKKESFPLTVTSAQKNPTAFYLCASMKSGRANEQFFGPGTRLTVL.

This clone was counted between two and nine times. The chain carries TRBV21-1 and TRBJ1-6; the table gives TRBD1 as D, unverified against the DNA. TRBV21-1 corresponds to a pseudogene. The CDR3 loop spans 17 amino acids. This CDR3 reads CASSKFKTGINNSPLHF. The CDR3 region has the DNA TGTGCCAGCAGCAAATTTAAGACAGGGATTAATAATTCACCCCTCCACTTT.